One T cell receptor (beta chain) is described in this entry. Method: immunoSEQ multiplex PCR; TCRdb's copy keeps in-frame clones and lacks some. Here the sample spans fewer than 650,000 clones, around three quarters being singletons. CDR3 size: 15 residues. V was clipped by 4 bases and J by 8 bases, with 17 bases between them. CDR1 is LGHNA, CDR2 YSLEER, per germline. These data originate in a study of shared clonotypes between healthy human individuals. The sequence derives from a woman between 40 and 55 years old in good health. Some clones in this sample may be carry-over from other donors' samples. The sequenced material came from PBMCs. The chain employs TRBV4-3 and TRBJ1-4; D may be TRBD1 (6 bases). The CDR3 loop is CASSPGGRRGEKLFF. The CDR3 bases are TGCGCCAGCAGCCCGGGGGGCAGGCGGGGGGAAAAACTGTTTTTT.